The sample holds one count of the clone carrying this T cell receptor beta chain. The germline gives CDR1 SGHDN, CDR2 FVKESK. The length of the CDR3 is 14 residues. V was pared by 1 base and J by 4 bases, with 10 bases between. The data belong to a study of blood T cell repertoires in COVID-19. For the study at large: Whether acute or convalescent, the COVID-19 samples came from the United States, Italy and Spain. T cells, B-cell-depleted T cells, or PBMCs supplied cDNA or gDNA.

Repertoires were generated with immunoSEQ multiplex PCR, while TCRdb's copy carries only in-frame clones and drops some. The sample lists 200,000 to 250,000 clones; around 84% were seen once. Material for sequencing was peripheral blood. The source is a man aged 35 to 55 with acute or convalescent COVID-19. The chain employs TRBV14 and TRBJ1-2, with a tentative D call TRBD1 (5 bases). The CDR3 sequence is CASSQGGTTYGYTF. CDR3 DNA: TGTGCCAGCAGCCAAGGGGGCACAACCTATGGCTACACCTTC.